This TCR beta chain emerged from a study of CD8 T cells in Susac syndrome. The junction had 7 bases not matched to a gene; V was cut back by 0 bases and J by 5 bases. Germline assignment: CDR1 SQVTM and CDR2 ANQGSEA. The CDR3 extends over 16 amino acids. Reverse transcription of roughly 0.45 to 1 ug RNA used random hexamers. From the immunoSEQ multiplex PCR reads, TCRdb called clonotypes with MiXCR, one entry per CDR3 protein. The profile shows 160,000 or so distinct CDR3 sequences, around 95% of them singletons. The chain employs TRBV29-1 and TRBJ2-3; 11 bases agree with TRBD2. This clonotype was sampled from a human donor with multiple sclerosis. What was sequenced was CD8+ T cells from PBMCs. The CDR3: CSVEDQLAGVRDTQYF. The CDR3 DNA follows: TGCAGCGTTGAAGATCAACTAGCGGGGGTTAGAGATACGCAGTATTTT.